This T cell receptor beta chain originates from a study of T cell responses to AZD1222 COVID-19 vaccine. Notes on the study in general: Recipients of two AZD1222 doses showed rising Spike-specific TCR breadth and depth.

Samples with a second dose at about 4 or about 12 weeks were pooled together. Comments on this clone: The antigen remains unidentified.

The V gene end was trimmed by 5 bases and the J gene end by 4 bases; junction bases not matched to a gene: 4. The CDR3 loop spans 15 amino acids. The V gene's germline CDR1 is SGHAT and CDR2 FQNNGV. Method: immunoSEQ multiplex PCR; TCRdb's copy keeps in-frame clones and lacks some. Of 100,000 to 150,000 clones listed, approximately 91% were seen once; the top ten hold about 1%. The J gene is TRBJ2-5, the V gene TRBV11-2, with 13 bases matching TRBD2. The source material was peripheral blood, sampled 28 days after the second AZD1222 dose. This clonotype originated in an adult who received the AZD1222 COVID-19 vaccine. CDR3 sequence: CASSPRTSGRETQYF. The CDR3 DNA reads TGTGCCAGCAGCCCCCGGACTAGCGGGAGAGAGACCCAGTACTTC. The full variable domain, with the rest looked up from reference TRBV11-2 and TRBJ2-5, is EAGVAQSPRYKIIEKRQSVAFWCNPISGHATLYWYQQILGQGPKLLIQFQNNGVVDDSQLPKDRFSAERLKGVDSTLKIQPAKLEDSAVYLCASSPRTSGRETQYFGPGTRLLVL.